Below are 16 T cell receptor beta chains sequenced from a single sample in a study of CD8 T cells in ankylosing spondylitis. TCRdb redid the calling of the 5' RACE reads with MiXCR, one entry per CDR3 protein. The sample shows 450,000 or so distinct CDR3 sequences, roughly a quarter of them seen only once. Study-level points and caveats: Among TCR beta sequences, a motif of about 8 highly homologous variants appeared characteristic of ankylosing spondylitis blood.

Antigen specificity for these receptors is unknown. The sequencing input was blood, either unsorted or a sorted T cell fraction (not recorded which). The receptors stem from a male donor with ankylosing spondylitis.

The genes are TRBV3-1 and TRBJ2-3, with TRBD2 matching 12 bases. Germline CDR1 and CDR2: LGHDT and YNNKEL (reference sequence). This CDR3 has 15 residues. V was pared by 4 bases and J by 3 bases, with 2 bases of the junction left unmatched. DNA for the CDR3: TGTGCCAGCAGCCGACTAGCGGGAGTAACAGATACGCAGTATTTT. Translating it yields CASSRLAGVTDTQYF.

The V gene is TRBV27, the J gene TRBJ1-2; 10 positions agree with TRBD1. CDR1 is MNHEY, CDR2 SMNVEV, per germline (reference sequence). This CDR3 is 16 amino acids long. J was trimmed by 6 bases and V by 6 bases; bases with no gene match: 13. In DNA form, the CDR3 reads TGTGCCAGCAGAAGACCCCCGGGACAGGGGCCTGATGGCTACACCTTC. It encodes CASRRPPGQGPDGYTF.

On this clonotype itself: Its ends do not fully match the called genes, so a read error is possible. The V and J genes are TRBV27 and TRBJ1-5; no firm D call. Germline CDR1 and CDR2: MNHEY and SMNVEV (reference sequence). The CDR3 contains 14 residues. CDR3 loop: CARSSPGNNQPQHF. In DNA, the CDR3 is TGTGCCAGAAGTTCCCCAGGAAACAATCAGCCCCAGCATTTT.

Here the CDR3 DNA reads TGTGCCAGCAGCCCGCAGGACAGGGGCAGTTATTACTATGGCTACACCTTC. Protein sequence: CASSPQDRGSYYYGYTF. This chain links TRBV7-8 with TRBJ1-2; 9 bases fit TRBD1. J was trimmed by 3 bases and V by 5 bases; bases with no gene match: 13. CDR1 and CDR2 from the germline V gene are SGHVS and FQNEAQ. The CDR3 extends over 17 amino acids.

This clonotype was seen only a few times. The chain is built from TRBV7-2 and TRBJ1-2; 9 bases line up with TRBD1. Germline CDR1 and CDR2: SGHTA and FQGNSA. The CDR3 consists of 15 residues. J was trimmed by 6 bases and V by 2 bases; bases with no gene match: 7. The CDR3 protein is CASSLRTGDIDGYTF. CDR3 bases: TGTGCCAGCAGCTTAAGGACAGGGGACATCGATGGCTACACCTTC.

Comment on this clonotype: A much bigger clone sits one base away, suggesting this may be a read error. The CDR3 DNA reads TGCGCCAGCAGCTTCCCCGGGGACACCGGGGAGCTGTTTTTT. Translation gives CASSFPGDTGELFF. The chain employs TRBV5-1 and TRBJ2-2; possibly TRBD2 for D (5 bases). The CDR3 contains 14 residues. Per the germline V gene, CDR1 is SGHRS and CDR2 is YFSETQ. V lost 2 bases and J 3 bases, leaving 8 bases between the germline ends.

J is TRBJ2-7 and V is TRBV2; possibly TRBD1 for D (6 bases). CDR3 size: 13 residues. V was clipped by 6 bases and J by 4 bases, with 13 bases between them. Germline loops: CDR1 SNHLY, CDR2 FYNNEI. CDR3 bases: TGTGCCAGCAGCGACCGGGACATTTACGAGCAGTACTTC. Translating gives CASSDRDIYEQYF.

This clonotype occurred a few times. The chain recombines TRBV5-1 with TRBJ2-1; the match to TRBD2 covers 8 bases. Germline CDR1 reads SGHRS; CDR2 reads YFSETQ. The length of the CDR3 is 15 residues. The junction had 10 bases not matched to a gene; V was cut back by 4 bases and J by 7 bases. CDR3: CASSLNLAGMNEQFF. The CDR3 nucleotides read TGCGCCAGCAGCCTCAATTTAGCGGGAATGAATGAGCAGTTCTTC.

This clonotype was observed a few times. CDR3 in amino acids: CSARKGGVTDTQYF. The CDR3 DNA is TGCAGTGCTAGAAAAGGCGGGGTCACAGATACGCAGTATTTT. This chain connects TRBV20-1 to TRBJ2-3, with D tentatively TRBD2 (6 bases). Germline CDR1 DFQATT, CDR2 SNEGSKA (reference sequence). V shed 2 bases and J shed 2 bases, with 11 bases lying between them. This CDR3 region has 14 residues.

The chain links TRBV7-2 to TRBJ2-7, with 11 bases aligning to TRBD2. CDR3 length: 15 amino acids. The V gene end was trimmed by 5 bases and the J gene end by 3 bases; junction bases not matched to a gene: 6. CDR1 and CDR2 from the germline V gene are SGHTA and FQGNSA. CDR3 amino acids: CASSRGLAGLYEQYF. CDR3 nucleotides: TGTGCCAGCAGCCGTGGACTAGCGGGCCTCTACGAGCAGTACTTC.

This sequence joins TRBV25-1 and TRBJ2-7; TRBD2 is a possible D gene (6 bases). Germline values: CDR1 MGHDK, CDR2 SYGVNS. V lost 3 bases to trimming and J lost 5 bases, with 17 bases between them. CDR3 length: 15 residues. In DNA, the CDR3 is TGTGCCAGCAGTGATCCCAAGGGTGGCGGGAACGAGCAGTACTTC. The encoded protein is CASSDPKGGGNEQYF.

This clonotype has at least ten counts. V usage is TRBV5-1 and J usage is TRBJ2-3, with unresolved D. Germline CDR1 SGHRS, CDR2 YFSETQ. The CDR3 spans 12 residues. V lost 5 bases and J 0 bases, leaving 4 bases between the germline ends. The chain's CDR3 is CASRLSTDTQYF. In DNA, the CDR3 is TGCGCCAGCAGACTCAGCACAGATACGCAGTATTTT. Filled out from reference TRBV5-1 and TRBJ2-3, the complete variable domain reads KAGVTQTPRYLIKTRGQQVTLSCSPISGHRSVSWYQQTPGQGLQFLFEYFSETQRNKGNFPGRFSGRQFSNSRSEMNVSTLELGDSALYLCASRLSTDTQYFGPGTRLTVL.

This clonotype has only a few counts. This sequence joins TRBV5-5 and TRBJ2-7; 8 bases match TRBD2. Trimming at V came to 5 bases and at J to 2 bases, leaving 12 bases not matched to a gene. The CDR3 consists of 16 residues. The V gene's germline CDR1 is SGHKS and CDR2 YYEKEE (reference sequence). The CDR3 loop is CASSSRQAGATYEQYF. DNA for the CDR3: TGTGCCAGCAGTTCCAGGCAAGCGGGAGCCACCTACGAGCAGTACTTC.

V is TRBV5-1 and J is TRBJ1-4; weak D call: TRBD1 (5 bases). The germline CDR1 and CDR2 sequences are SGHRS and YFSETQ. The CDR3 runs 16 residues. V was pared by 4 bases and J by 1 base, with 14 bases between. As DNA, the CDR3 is TGCGCCAGCAGCAAGGCAGGGTCTAGAACTAATGAAAAACTGTTTTTT. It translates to CASSKAGSRTNEKLFF.

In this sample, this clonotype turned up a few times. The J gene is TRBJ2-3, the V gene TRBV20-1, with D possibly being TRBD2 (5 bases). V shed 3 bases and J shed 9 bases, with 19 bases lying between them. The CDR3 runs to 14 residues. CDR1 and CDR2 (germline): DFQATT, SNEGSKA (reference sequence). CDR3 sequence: CSASPRGRSKTQYF. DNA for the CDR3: TGCAGTGCTAGCCCTCGAGGGCGGTCAAAGACGCAGTATTTT.

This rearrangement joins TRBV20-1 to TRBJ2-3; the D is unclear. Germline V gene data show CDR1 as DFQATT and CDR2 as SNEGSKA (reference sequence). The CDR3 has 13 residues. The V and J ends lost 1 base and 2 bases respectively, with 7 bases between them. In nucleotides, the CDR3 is TGCAGTGCTAGAGTCGGTTTCACAGATACGCAGTATTTT. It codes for CSARVGFTDTQYF.